These T cell receptor beta chains were read from a single sample in a study of cytomegalovirus exposure and HLA in healthy donors. Sequencing used immunoSEQ multiplex PCR; TCRdb keeps in-frame clones, though not all of them. Altogether 150,000 to 200,000 clones are present, 82% being singletons, with the ten largest covering more than 1.3%. The sample was PBMCs. These TCRs come from a girl between 10 and 17 years old in good health and CMV-seropositive. Both conserved end residues are part of each CDR3. The order of the fields is clone size, J gene, D gene, V gene, CDR3 protein. A D gene is named only where the DNA matches it firmly. Rows may omit the clone size; those that give it use once, few, many or a size class.

>.|TRBJ2-1|.|TRBV4-3
CASSQDSAGPTYNEQFF
>.|TRBJ1-2|.|TRBV9
CASSVDLQTGSAGYTF
>.|TRBJ2-3|TRBD1|TRBV9
CASSPRGDTQYF
>.|TRBJ2-6|.|TRBV11-1
CASSGSGANVLTF
>.|TRBJ1-3|.|TRBV9
CASSVEGNSGALAIYF
>.|TRBJ2-1|.|TRBV5-1
CASSLTLGGGADLATKDEQFF
>.|TRBJ2-7|.|TRBV7-9
CASSLVGGYSYEQYF
>once|TRBJ2-1|.|TRBV6-1
CASSEGRLGYQFF
>.|TRBJ2-7|TRBD1|TRBV11-2
CASSIGQGADEQYF
>.|TRBJ1-5|TRBD1|TRBV4-3
CASSQGVGTGNQPQHF
>few|TRBJ2-2|TRBD1|TRBV27
CASSFYDRAMTGELFF
>.|TRBJ2-7|TRBD1|TRBV27
CASSLTTGDLVQYF
>.|TRBJ2-7|.|TRBV28
CASTLGHSYEQYF
>.|TRBJ2-1|.|TRBV18
CASSPRGGVPNNEQFF
>.|TRBJ2-7|.|TRBV28
CASSPSGPSYSYEQYF